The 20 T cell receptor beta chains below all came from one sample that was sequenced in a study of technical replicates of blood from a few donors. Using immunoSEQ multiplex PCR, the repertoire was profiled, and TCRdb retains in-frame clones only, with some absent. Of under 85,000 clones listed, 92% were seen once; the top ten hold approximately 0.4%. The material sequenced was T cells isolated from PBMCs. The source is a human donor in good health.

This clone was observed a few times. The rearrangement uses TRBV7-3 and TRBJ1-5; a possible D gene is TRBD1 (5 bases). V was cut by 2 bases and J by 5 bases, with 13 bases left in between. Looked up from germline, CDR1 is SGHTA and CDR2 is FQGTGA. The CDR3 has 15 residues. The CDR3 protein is CASSLFGGDDQPQHF. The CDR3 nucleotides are TGTGCCAGCAGCTTATTCGGGGGGGACGATCAGCCCCAGCATTTT. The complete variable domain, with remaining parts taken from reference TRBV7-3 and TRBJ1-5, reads GAGVSQTPSNKVTEKGKYVELRCDPISGHTALYWYRQSLGQGPEFLIYFQGTGAADDSGLPNDRFFAVRPEGSVSTLKIQRTERGDSAVYLCASSLFGGDDQPQHFGDGTRLSIL.

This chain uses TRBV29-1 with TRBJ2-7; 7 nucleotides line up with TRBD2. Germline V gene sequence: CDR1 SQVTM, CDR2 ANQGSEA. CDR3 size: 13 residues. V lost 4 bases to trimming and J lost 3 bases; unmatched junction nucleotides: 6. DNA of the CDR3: TGCAGCGTTGGGGGAGGGCGGGACTACGAGCAGTACTTC. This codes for CSVGGGRDYEQYF.

As DNA, the CDR3 is TGTGCCAGGGGTGTCGAGCGGGAGGCCCTAGGTGAGCAGTACTTC. Encoded protein: CARGVEREALGEQYF. This chain links TRBV2 with TRBJ2-7, with 9 bases identical to TRBD2. CDR3 length equals 15 residues. Trimming took 9 bases from V and 7 from J; bases not matched to a gene: 16. The V gene's germline CDR1 is SNHLY and CDR2 FYNNEI.

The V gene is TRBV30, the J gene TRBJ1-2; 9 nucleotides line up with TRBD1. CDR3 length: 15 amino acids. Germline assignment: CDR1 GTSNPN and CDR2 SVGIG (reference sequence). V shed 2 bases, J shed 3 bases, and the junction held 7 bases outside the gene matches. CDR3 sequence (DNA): TGTGCCTGGAGTCGCGGGACAGGGTCGTACTATGGCTACACCTTC. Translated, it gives CAWSRGTGSYYGYTF.

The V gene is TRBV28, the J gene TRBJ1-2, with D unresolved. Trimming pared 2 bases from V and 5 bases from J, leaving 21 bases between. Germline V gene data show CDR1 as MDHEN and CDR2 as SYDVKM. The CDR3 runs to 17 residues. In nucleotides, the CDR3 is TGTGCCAGCAGTTTAATTAAAGAGGGCTCATACCCTTATGGCTACACCTTC. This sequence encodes CASSLIKEGSYPYGYTF.

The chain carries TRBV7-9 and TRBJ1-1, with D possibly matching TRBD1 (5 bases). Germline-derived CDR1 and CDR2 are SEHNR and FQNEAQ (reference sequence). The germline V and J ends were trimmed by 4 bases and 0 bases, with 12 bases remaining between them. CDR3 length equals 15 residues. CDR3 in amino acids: CASSSRETMNTEAFF. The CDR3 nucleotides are TGTGCCAGCAGCTCCAGGGAAACCATGAACACTGAAGCTTTCTTT.

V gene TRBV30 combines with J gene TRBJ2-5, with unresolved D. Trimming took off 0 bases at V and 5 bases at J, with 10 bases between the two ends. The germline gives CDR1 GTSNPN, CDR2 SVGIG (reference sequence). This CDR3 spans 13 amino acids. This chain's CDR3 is CAWSVRVRETQYF. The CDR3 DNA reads TGTGCCTGGAGTGTACGGGTGCGGGAGACCCAGTACTTC.

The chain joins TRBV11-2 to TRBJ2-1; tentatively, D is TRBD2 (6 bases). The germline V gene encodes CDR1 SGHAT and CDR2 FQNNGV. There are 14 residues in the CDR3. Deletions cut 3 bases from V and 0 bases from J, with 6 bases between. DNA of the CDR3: TGTGCCAGCAGCTTGGACTACTCCTACAATGAGCAGTTCTTC. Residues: CASSLDYSYNEQFF. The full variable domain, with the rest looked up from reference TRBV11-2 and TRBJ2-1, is EAGVAQSPRYKIIEKRQSVAFWCNPISGHATLYWYQQILGQGPKLLIQFQNNGVVDDSQLPKDRFSAERLKGVDSTLKIQPAKLEDSAVYLCASSLDYSYNEQFFGPGTRLTVL.

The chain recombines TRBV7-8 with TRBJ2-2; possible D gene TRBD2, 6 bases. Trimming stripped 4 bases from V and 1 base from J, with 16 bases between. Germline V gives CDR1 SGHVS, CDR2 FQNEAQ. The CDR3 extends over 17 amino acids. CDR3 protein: CASSSSWGEWNTGELFF. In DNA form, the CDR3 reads TGTGCCAGCAGCTCCTCATGGGGGGAGTGGAACACCGGGGAGCTGTTTTTT. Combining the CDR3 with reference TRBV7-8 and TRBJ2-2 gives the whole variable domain GAGVSQSPRYKVAKRGQDVALRCDPISGHVSLFWYQQALGQGPEFLTYFQNEAQLDKSGLPSDRFFAERPEGSVSTLKIQRTQQEDSAVYLCASSSSWGEWNTGELFFGEGSRLTVL.

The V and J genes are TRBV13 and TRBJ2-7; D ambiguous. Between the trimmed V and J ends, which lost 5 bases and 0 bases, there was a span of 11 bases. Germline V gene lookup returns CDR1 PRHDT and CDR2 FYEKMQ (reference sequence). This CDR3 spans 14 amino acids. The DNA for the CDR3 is TGTGCCAGCAGCAGTAGTAAGAGCTCCTACGAGCAGTACTTC. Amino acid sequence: CASSSSKSSYEQYF.

In nucleotides, the CDR3 is TGTGCCAGCAGCCTGGACAGGGCGGAAGCTGAAGCTTTCTTT. Protein: CASSLDRAEAEAFF. The chain uses TRBV5-6 and TRBJ1-1, with TRBD1 matching over 8 bases. The junction had 8 bases not matched to a gene; V was cut back by 4 bases and J by 6 bases. The CDR3 spans 14 residues. CDR1 and CDR2 from the germline V gene are SGHDT and YYEEEE.

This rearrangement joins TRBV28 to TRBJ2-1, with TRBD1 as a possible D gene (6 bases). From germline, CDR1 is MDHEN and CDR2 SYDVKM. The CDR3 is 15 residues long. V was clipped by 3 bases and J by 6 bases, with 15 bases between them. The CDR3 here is CASSFPPGVGNEQFF. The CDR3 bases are TGTGCCAGCAGTTTTCCCCCAGGGGTGGGCAATGAGCAGTTCTTC.

The CDR3 nucleotides read TGTGCCTGGAGCACCAGTAACACTGAAGCTTTCTTT. Its translation: CAWSTSNTEAFF. This chain joins TRBV30 and TRBJ1-1; the D is unclear. Germline CDR1 is GTSNPN and CDR2 is SVGIG (reference sequence). The CDR3 sequence is 12 residues long. V was shortened by 3 bases and J by 2 bases, with 7 bases between the two germline ends. Based on the CDR3 plus reference TRBV30 and TRBJ1-1, the full variable domain is SQTIHQWPATLVQPVGSPLSLECTVEGTSNPNLYWYRQAAGRGLQLLFYSVGIGQISSEVPQNLSASRPQDRQFILSSKKLLLSDSGFYLCAWSTSNTEAFFGQGTRLTVV.

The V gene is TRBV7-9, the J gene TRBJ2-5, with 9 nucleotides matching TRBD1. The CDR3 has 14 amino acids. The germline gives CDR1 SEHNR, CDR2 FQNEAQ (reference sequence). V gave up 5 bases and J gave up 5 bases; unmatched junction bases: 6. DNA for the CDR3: TGTGCCAGCAGCCAACAGGGGGCTATGGAGACCCAGTACTTC. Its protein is CASSQQGAMETQYF.

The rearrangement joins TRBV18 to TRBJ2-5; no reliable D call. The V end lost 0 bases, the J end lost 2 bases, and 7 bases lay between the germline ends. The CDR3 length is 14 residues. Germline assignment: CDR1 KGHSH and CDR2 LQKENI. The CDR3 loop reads CASSPPRGQETQYF. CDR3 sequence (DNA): TGTGCCAGCTCACCACCGAGAGGACAAGAGACCCAGTACTTC.

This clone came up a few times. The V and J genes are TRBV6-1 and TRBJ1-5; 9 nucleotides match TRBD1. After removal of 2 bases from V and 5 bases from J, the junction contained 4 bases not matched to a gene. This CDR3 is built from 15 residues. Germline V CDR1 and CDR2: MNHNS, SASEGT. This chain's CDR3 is CASSELGTGHQPQHF. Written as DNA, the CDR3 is TGTGCCAGCAGTGAATTGGGGACAGGGCATCAGCCCCAGCATTTT.

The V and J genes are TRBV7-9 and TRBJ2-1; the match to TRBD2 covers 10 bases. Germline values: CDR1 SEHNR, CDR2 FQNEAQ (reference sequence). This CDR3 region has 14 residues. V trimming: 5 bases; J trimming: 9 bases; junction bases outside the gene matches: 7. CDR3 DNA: TGTGCCAGCAGCGGGGCTAGCGGGAGAGGTGAGCAGTTCTTC. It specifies CASSGASGRGEQFF.

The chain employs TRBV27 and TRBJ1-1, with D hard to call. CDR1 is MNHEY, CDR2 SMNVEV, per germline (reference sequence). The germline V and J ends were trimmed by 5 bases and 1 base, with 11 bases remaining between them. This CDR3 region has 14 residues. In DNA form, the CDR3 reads TGTGCCAGCAGTGTAGGATCGGGGAACACTGAAGCTTTCTTT. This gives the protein CASSVGSGNTEAFF.

The chain's CDR3 is CASSIIAGNEQYF. CDR3 in DNA: TGTGCCAGTAGTATTATAGCGGGCAACGAGCAGTACTTC. The chain is built from TRBV19 and TRBJ2-7; the match to TRBD2 covers 7 bases. In germline, CDR1 is LNHDA, CDR2 SQIVND (reference sequence). The V and J ends lost 3 bases and 5 bases, in that order; junction bases with no gene match: 4. The CDR3 length is 13 residues.

This CDR3 reads CASSLAGTQGYEQYF. CDR3 DNA: TGCGCCAGCAGCTTGGCCGGGACGCAGGGGTACGAGCAGTACTTC. The V and J genes are TRBV5-1 and TRBJ2-7; D might be TRBD1 (6 bases). Per the germline V gene, CDR1 is SGHRS and CDR2 is YFSETQ. V was pared by 0 bases and J by 4 bases, with 14 bases between. The CDR3 consists of 15 residues.